These T cell receptor beta chains were read from a single sample in a study of T cell responses to AZD1222 COVID-19 vaccine. The method was immunoSEQ multiplex PCR; TCRdb's version includes in-frame clones alone and lacks a portion of them. The sample holds 100,000 to 150,000 clones; approximately 90% are singletons and the top ten take 6.9%. The sample consisted of peripheral blood, taken on day 0 of AZD1222 vaccination. The receptors were sampled from an adult in good health. Each CDR3 is given with its conserved first and last residue. D genes are given only for firm matches. Some rows have no size entry. The others give once, few or many, or a class for an expanded clone.

TRBV6-5,TRBD1,NA,TRBJ2-3,CASRSTGGVDTQYF,TGTGCCAGCAGATCGACAGGGGGCGTTGATACGCAGTATTTT
TRBV6-5,NA,NA,TRBJ1-5,CASSYQRQPQHF,TGTGCCAGCAGTTACCAGCGACAGCCCCAGCATTTT
TRBV5-1,NA,many,TRBJ1-2,CASSALLGESNYGYTF,TGCGCCAGCAGCGCCTTGCTAGGGGAGTCGAACTATGGCTACACCTTC
TRBV27,NA,NA,TRBJ1-5,CASSLSAYDSNQPQHF,TGTGCCAGCAGTTTATCTGCATACGATAGCAATCAGCCCCAGCATTTT
TRBV3-1/TRBV3-2,NA,NA,TRBJ2-7,CASSQGGLREQYF,TGTGCCAGCAGCCAGGGGGGGCTAAGGGAGCAGTACTTC
TRBV5-1,NA,NA,TRBJ2-1,CASYRNYNEQFF,TGCGCCAGCTATCGGAATTACAATGAGCAGTTCTTC
TRBV10-1,NA,NA,TRBJ1-6,CASSELSSNSPLHF,TGCGCCAGCAGTGAGTTGAGCTCTAATTCACCCCTCCACTTT
TRBV7-9,TRBD1,NA,TRBJ2-7,CASSLPGTGTYEQYF,TGTGCCAGCAGTCTCCCCGGGACAGGGACCTACGAGCAGTACTTC
TRBV11-2,NA,NA,TRBJ2-1,CASSPAGRADEQFF,TGTGCCAGCAGCCCGGCGGGTAGGGCCGATGAGCAGTTCTTC
TRBV7-9,TRBD1,NA,TRBJ1-6,CASSFGQENSPLHF,TGTGCCAGCAGCTTCGGACAGGAGAATTCACCCCTCCACTTT
TRBV6-4,NA,NA,TRBJ2-5,CASSVGPGDETQYF,TGTGCCAGCAGTGTGGGCCCGGGGGACGAGACCCAGTACTTC
TRBV18,NA,NA,TRBJ1-2,CASSQGNYGYTF,TGTGCCAGCTCACAGGGAAACTATGGCTACACCTTC
TRBV30,TRBD2,once,TRBJ2-1,CAWSDQRGYNEQFF,TGTGCCTGGAGTGATCAGCGGGGCTACAATGAGCAGTTCTTC
TRBV4-3,NA,once,TRBJ1-2,CASSQDDGGRAGYTF,TGCGCCAGCAGCCAAGACGATGGGGGCAGGGCTGGCTACACCTTC
TRBV2,NA,NA,TRBJ1-4,CASSLGPTNEKLFF,TGTGCCAGCAGTTTAGGGCCAACTAATGAAAAACTGTTTTTT
TRBV10-3,TRBD2,NA,TRBJ2-3,CAISEGSGGRGDTQYF,TGTGCCATCAGTGAGGGTAGCGGGGGGCGGGGAGATACGCAGTATTTT
TRBV6-5,TRBD1,few,TRBJ1-3,CASRTQGGSGNTIYF,TGTGCCAGCAGAACACAGGGGGGCTCTGGAAACACCATATATTTT
TRBV9,NA,NA,TRBJ1-2,CASSVGETDYGYTF,TGTGCCAGCAGCGTCGGAGAGACGGACTATGGCTACACCTTC
TRBV6-5,NA,NA,TRBJ1-1,CASRPIEGSEAFF,TGTGCCAGCAGACCCATCGAGGGTTCTGAAGCTTTCTTT
TRBV7-9,TRBD2,NA,TRBJ2-3,CATPGLAGGSADTQYF,TGTGCCACCCCGGGACTAGCGGGGGGATCGGCAGATACGCAGTATTTT
TRBV7-9,TRBD1,NA,TRBJ1-1,CASSLVRQGVEAFF,TGTGCCAGCAGCTTAGTACGTCAGGGGGTTGAAGCTTTCTTT
TRBV3-1/TRBV3-2,NA,NA,TRBJ2-5,CASSQDAPAGTQYF,TGTGCCAGCAGCCAAGACGCGCCCGCCGGGACCCAGTACTTC